This T cell receptor beta chain was retrieved from a study of T cells in Graves' hyperthyroidism and ophthalmopathy. The CDR3 covers 15 residues. Germline V lookup: CDR1 SGHTA, CDR2 FQGNSA. Comments on this clonotype: A read error may account for a junction end that differs from germline.

Amplified TCR beta CDR3 regions derived from RNA transcripts. HTBI primers drove first-round RT-PCR of the TCR CDR3. TCRdb reprocessed the multiplex PCR reads via MiXCR and lists one record per CDR3 protein. The table includes more than 95,000 distinct CDR3 sequences, about 50% detected once. The sequence derives from a man in his forties with Graves' hyperthyroidism. Sequenced input: blood. The chain joins TRBV7-2 to TRBJ1-2; maybe TRBD1 (6 bases). The CDR3 DNA follows: TGTGCCAGCAGCGTAGCCGGGGGGCGACCGAATGGCTACACCTTC. It specifies CASSVAGGRPNGYTF.